Following are 3 T cell receptor beta chains from one sample sequenced in a study of T cell repertoires in cytomegalovirus infection. These receptors' antigens are unknown. MiXCR, run by TCRdb on the reads, gives a single entry per CDR3 protein. The table includes tens of thousands of distinct CDR3 sequences, around 34% detected once. The sample was PBMCs, sequenced either directly or after in vitro stimulation (not recorded which). The origin of the receptors is a human donor in good health (CMV status not recorded). Some clones in this sample may be carry-over from other donors' samples.

The gene calls are TRBV12-3 or TRBV12-4 and TRBJ2-4; 9 positions match TRBD2. Trimming removed 8 bases from V and 12 bases from J; junction bases left unmatched: 17. This CDR3 comprises 15 residues. The CDR3 region has the DNA TGTGCCAGCGGATCCTCCGGGCCGGCGGGAGGGAATCAGTACTTC. Encoded protein: CASGSSGPAGGNQYF.

This clonotype occurred a few times. The V gene is TRBV7-2, the J gene TRBJ2-3; D ambiguous. The CDR3 totals 12 residues. Trimming removed 5 bases at V and 6 bases at J, with 9 bases between. Germline loops: CDR1 SGHTA, CDR2 FQGNSA. Here the CDR3 reads CASSPGRDTQYF. The CDR3 DNA reads TGTGCCAGCAGCCCCGGCCGGGATACGCAGTATTTT.

The chain couples TRBV20-1 to TRBJ2-7; TRBD2 might be the D (6 bases). Deletions cut 4 bases from V and 2 bases from J, with 18 bases between. CDR1 and CDR2 from the germline V gene are DFQATT and SNEGSKA (reference sequence). The CDR3 contains 15 residues. The CDR3 DNA reads as TGCAGTGCTACGTCCCCGGAGCGGGCCGCCTACGAGCAGTACTTC. The encoded protein is CSATSPERAAYEQYF.